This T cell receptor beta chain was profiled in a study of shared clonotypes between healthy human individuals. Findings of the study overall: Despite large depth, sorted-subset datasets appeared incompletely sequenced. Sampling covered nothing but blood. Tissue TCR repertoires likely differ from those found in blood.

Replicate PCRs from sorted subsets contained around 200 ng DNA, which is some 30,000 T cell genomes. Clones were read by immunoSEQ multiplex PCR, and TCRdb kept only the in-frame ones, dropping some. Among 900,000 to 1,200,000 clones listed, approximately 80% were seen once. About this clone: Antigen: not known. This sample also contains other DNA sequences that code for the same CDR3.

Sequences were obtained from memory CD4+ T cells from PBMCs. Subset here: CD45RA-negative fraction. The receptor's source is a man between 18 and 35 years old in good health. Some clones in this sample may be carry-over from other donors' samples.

CDR3 coding DNA: TGTGCCAGCAGTCGGGGGGGGTATGGCTACACCTTC. It specifies CASSRGGYGYTF. This chain uses TRBV28 with TRBJ1-2, with a weak D call TRBD1 (5 bases). Germline V lookup: CDR1 MDHEN, CDR2 SYDVKM. The CDR3 spans 12 residues. V lost 5 bases, J lost 5 bases, and 9 bases lay in between.